The TCR beta chain under discussion was sequenced for a study of blood T cell repertoires in COVID-19. About the research overall: Collection of acute and convalescent COVID-19 samples took place in the United States, Italy and Spain. PBMCs, B-cell-depleted T cells, or T cells provided the cDNA or gDNA that made up the material.

The CDR3 has 14 amino acids. Germline CDR1 is SEHNR and CDR2 is FQNEAQ (reference sequence). V shed 1 base, J shed 7 bases, and the junction held 3 bases outside the gene matches. Authors' data handling: Nucleated cell number was recorded as an estimate derived from reference gene primer amplification. Clones were read by immunoSEQ multiplex PCR, and TCRdb kept only the in-frame ones, dropping some. For V, J and clone size, that table is used; D and trimming come from the DNA. The sample has some 87,000 clones, roughly 92% seen once. The rearrangement links TRBV7-9 to TRBJ2-2; TRBD1 aligns across 7 bases. The sequence was obtained from a woman aged 60-75 years with active COVID-19. The sample was peripheral blood. CDR3 in amino acids: CASSLEGGIGELFF. The CDR3 DNA is TGTGCCAGCAGCTTAGAAGGGGGCATCGGGGAGCTGTTTTTT.